This T cell receptor beta chain was captured by sequencing in a study of cytomegalovirus exposure and HLA in healthy donors. PCR used 60 Vbeta primers and 13 Jbeta primers. Libraries were prepared by immunoSEQ multiplex PCR; TCRdb keeps only in-frame clonotypes and omits some of them. The data contain over 150,000 clones, roughly 82% of them singletons. Germline-derived CDR1 and CDR2 are KGHSH and LQKENI. This CDR3 has 13 amino acids. The trim removed 3 bases at V and 11 bases at J, leaving 9 bases unmatched. The rearrangement uses TRBV18 and TRBJ2-5, with TRBD2 matching 7 bases. This TCR came from a man aged 50 to 59 in good health and CMV-seropositive. The sample comprised PBMCs. CDR3 region: CASSPSTAGEQYF. CDR3 coding DNA: TGTGCCAGCTCACCCTCGACGGCGGGGGAGCAGTACTTC. Full variable domain (rest looked up from reference TRBV18 and TRBJ2-5): NAGVMQNPRHLVRRRGQEARLRCSPMKGHSHVYWYRQLPEEGLKFMVYLQKENIIDESGMPKERFSAEFPKEGPSILRIQQVVRGDSAAYFCASSPSTAGEQYFGPGTRLLVL.